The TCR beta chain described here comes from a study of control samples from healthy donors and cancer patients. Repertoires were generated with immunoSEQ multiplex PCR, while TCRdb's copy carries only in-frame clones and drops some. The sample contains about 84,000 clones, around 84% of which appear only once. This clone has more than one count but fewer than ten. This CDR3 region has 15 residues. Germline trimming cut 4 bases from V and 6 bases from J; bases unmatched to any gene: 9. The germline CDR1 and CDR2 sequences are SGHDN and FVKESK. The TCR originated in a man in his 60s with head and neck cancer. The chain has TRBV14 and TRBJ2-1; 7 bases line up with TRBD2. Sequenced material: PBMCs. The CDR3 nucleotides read TGTGCCAGCAGCCCCCTTGCGGGAGTAGGCAATGAGCAGTTCTTC. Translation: CASSPLAGVGNEQFF. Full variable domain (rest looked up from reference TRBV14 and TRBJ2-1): EAGVTQFPSHSVIEKGQTVTLRCDPISGHDNLYWYRRVMGKEIKFLLHFVKESKQDESGMPNNRFLAERTGGTYSTLKVQPAELEDSGVYFCASSPLAGVGNEQFFGPGTRLTVL.